Each of the 32 T cell receptor beta chains below was sequenced from the same sample in a study of shared clonotypes between healthy human individuals. Some clones are missing from TCRdb's copy, which holds only in-frame ones; the method was immunoSEQ multiplex PCR. The data show 2 million to 2.5 million clones, with 85% to 95% seen just once and approximately 0.4% held by the top ten. The source material was naive CD4+ T cells from PBMCs. As for subset: CD45RA+ positively selected. All receptors come from a man younger than 35 in good health. Some clones in this sample may be carry-over from other donors' samples.

J is TRBJ2-1 and V is TRBV11-1; D unclear. The CDR3 spans 16 residues. Germline assignment: CDR1 SGHAT and CDR2 FQDESV (reference sequence). Between the trimmed V and J ends, which lost 5 bases and 4 bases, there was a span of 18 bases. The CDR3 nucleotides are TGTGCCAGCAGCGAACGCCACTTGCCACCATACAATGAGCAGTTCTTC. It yields the protein CASSERHLPPYNEQFF.

V usage is TRBV28 and J usage is TRBJ1-2; D not resolved. The CDR3 covers 15 residues. Trimming pared 8 bases from V and 5 bases from J, leaving 21 bases between. Germline V gene lookup returns CDR1 MDHEN and CDR2 SYDVKM. The chain's CDR3 is CASSPSRGTAYGYTF. CDR3 in DNA: TGTGCCAGCTCTCCGTCAAGAGGTACAGCATATGGCTACACCTTC.

V is TRBV18 and J is TRBJ2-6; D gene unclear. V lost 3 bases and J lost 4, with 10 bases in between. Germline lookup yields CDR1 KGHSH and CDR2 LQKENI. The CDR3 is made up of 15 amino acids. The DNA for the CDR3 is TGTGCCAGCTCACCGGTAGGAGCGGGGGCCAACGTCCTGACTTTC. Translation gives CASSPVGAGANVLTF. The whole variable domain, remainder taken from reference TRBV18 and TRBJ2-6, is NAGVMQNPRHLVRRRGQEARLRCSPMKGHSHVYWYRQLPEEGLKFMVYLQKENIIDESGMPKERFSAEFPKEGPSILRIQQVVRGDSAAYFCASSPVGAGANVLTFGAGSRLTVL.

About this clone: This sample includes further DNA sequences coding for the same CDR3. The V gene is TRBV18, the J gene TRBJ1-3; D gene unclear. There are 15 residues in the CDR3. V lost 3 bases and J 0 bases, leaving 9 bases between the germline ends. CDR1 is KGHSH and CDR2 is LQKENI in the germline V gene. CDR3 coding DNA: TGTGCCAGCTCACCCTCCGGAGACTCTGGAAACACCATATATTTT. It codes for CASSPSGDSGNTIYF.

This CDR3 reads CASSQSRAGEGSYNEQFF. CDR3 DNA sequence: TGCGCCAGCAGTCAATCGAGGGCCGGGGAAGGGTCCTACAATGAGCAGTTCTTC. The chain carries TRBV23-1 and TRBJ2-1; TRBD2 might be the D (5 bases). TRBV23-1 is assigned to the ORF class and has an uncertain function. CDR3 size: 18 residues. Deletions cut 0 bases from V and 1 base from J, with 16 bases between.

This chain joins TRBV19 and TRBJ2-6; perhaps TRBD1 as D (5 bases). Trimming stripped 6 bases from V and 0 bases from J, with 15 bases between. The CDR3 is 17 amino acids. Germline CDR1 is LNHDA and CDR2 is SQIVND (reference sequence). The CDR3 sequence is CASRETVAFSGANVLTF. As DNA, the CDR3 is TGTGCCAGTAGGGAGACAGTAGCCTTCTCTGGGGCCAACGTCCTGACTTTC.

The chain has TRBV11-2 and TRBJ1-3, with D tentatively TRBD1 (6 bases). CDR3 length: 16 residues. With 3 bases removed from V and 2 bases from J, the gap between germline ends came to 14 bases. The germline V gene encodes CDR1 SGHAT and CDR2 FQNNGV. The CDR3 reads CASSLIVGGAGNTIYF. CDR3 sequence (DNA): TGTGCCAGCAGCTTGATAGTCGGGGGCGCTGGAAACACCATATATTTT.

J is TRBJ1-5 and V is TRBV28, with TRBD1 as a possible D gene (6 bases). V was pared by 5 bases and J by 2 bases, with 19 bases between. CDR3 length: 17 amino acids. The V gene's germline CDR1 is MDHEN and CDR2 SYDVKM. The CDR3 sequence is CASSPGRGGQGNQPQHF. The CDR3 nucleotides are TGTGCCAGCAGTCCGGGCCGAGGGGGTCAGGGCAATCAGCCCCAGCATTTT.

The chain links TRBV5-1 to TRBJ1-3; no clear D. This CDR3 has 16 residues. From germline, CDR1 is SGHRS and CDR2 YFSETQ. V shed 3 bases and J shed 0 bases, with 13 bases lying between them. The CDR3 DNA reads as TGCGCCAGCAGCTCGACCCCGAACCACTCTGGAAACACCATATATTTT. This sequence encodes CASSSTPNHSGNTIYF. The full variable domain, completed using reference TRBV5-1 and TRBJ1-3, is KAGVTQTPRYLIKTRGQQVTLSCSPISGHRSVSWYQQTPGQGLQFLFEYFSETQRNKGNFPGRFSGRQFSNSRSEMNVSTLELGDSALYLCASSSTPNHSGNTIYFGEGSWLTVV.

The rearrangement joins TRBV5-1 to TRBJ2-7; 7 positions match TRBD1. J gave up 6 bases and V 1 base, and 7 bases lay outside the gene matches. This CDR3 is built from 14 residues. CDR1 is SGHRS, CDR2 YFSETQ, per germline. The CDR3 protein is CASSLTGVGGEQYF. The CDR3 nucleotides read TGCGCCAGCAGCTTGACAGGGGTTGGCGGCGAGCAGTACTTC.

A remark on this clone: Other DNA sequences in this specimen translate into the identical CDR3. V and J are TRBV5-4 and TRBJ2-1, with TRBD1 matching 7 bases. Trimming took 4 bases from V and 0 from J; bases not matched to a gene: 4. In germline, CDR1 is SGHNT, CDR2 YYREEE (reference sequence). The CDR3 has 15 residues. The CDR3 DNA sequence: TGTGCCAGCAGCCCGACAGGGAACTCCTACAATGAGCAGTTCTTC. Translated: CASSPTGNSYNEQFF.

This chain joins TRBV27 and TRBJ2-1, with 8 bases lining up with TRBD1. Trimming cost V 6 bases and J 0 bases; bases outside gene matches: 4. Germline assignment: CDR1 MNHEY and CDR2 SMNVEV (reference sequence). The CDR3 runs to 15 residues. DNA of the CDR3: TGTGCCAGCAGAATGGACAGGGACTCCTACAATGAGCAGTTCTTC. Protein product: CASRMDRDSYNEQFF.

The chain recombines TRBV11-3 with TRBJ2-5; D may be TRBD2 (6 bases). The germline V gene encodes CDR1 SGHNT and CDR2 YENEEA. V lost 1 base and J lost 5, with 14 bases in between. CDR3 length: 15 amino acids. The CDR3 spells CASSLGPTGDETQYF. Written as DNA, the CDR3 is TGTGCCAGCAGCTTAGGACCAACGGGGGACGAGACCCAGTACTTC.

This chain joins TRBV19 and TRBJ2-3; 7 nucleotides line up with TRBD1. This CDR3 contains 14 residues. The V gene's germline CDR1 is LNHDA and CDR2 SQIVND (reference sequence). V dropped 3 bases and J dropped 7; count of bases not matched to a gene: 7. The CDR3 coding sequence is TGTGCCAGTAGTATTTTAGGGACAGCTAATACGCAGTATTTT. Translating it yields CASSILGTANTQYF.

V gene TRBV21-1 combines with J gene TRBJ2-5; the table assigns TRBD2, which was not confirmed against the DNA. TRBV21-1 is termed a pseudogene. This CDR3 has 15 amino acids. The CDR3 loop reads CASTSSSAVQETQYF. CDR3 sequence (DNA): TGTGCCAGCACCTCAAGTTCGGCGGTCCAAGAGACCCAGTACTTC.

As for this clone: Other DNA sequences in this sample translate to the same CDR3. The chain is built from TRBV28 and TRBJ2-7; D remains unclear. V was pared by 5 bases and J by 2 bases, with 7 bases between. The length of the CDR3 is 12 residues. CDR1 MDHEN and CDR2 SYDVKM come from the germline V gene. The CDR3 DNA reads as TGTGCCAGCAGTCCCCGAACCTACGAGCAGTACTTC. This sequence encodes CASSPRTYEQYF.

The gene calls are TRBV5-4 and TRBJ2-1; 7 bases are shared with TRBD1. V dropped 9 bases and J dropped 3; count of bases not matched to a gene: 9. The germline CDR1 and CDR2 sequences are SGHNT and YYREEE (reference sequence). The CDR3 sequence is 14 residues long. In nucleotides, the CDR3 is TGTGCCATATTCGACAGGGCCTTCTACAATGAGCAGTTCTTC. This codes for CAIFDRAFYNEQFF.

The rearrangement joins TRBV4-3 to TRBJ2-4; 7 bases fit TRBD1. V shed 3 bases, J shed 6 bases, and the junction held 5 bases outside the gene matches. The CDR3 contains 14 residues. The V gene's germline CDR1 is LGHNA and CDR2 YSLEER. This CDR3 is CASSQPGTANIQYF. The CDR3 DNA sequence: TGCGCCAGCAGCCAGCCCGGGACAGCAAACATTCAGTACTTC.

This chain links TRBV7-2 with TRBJ2-7, with unresolved D. The CDR3 covers 12 residues. The V gene lost 2 bases and the J gene lost 3 bases, with 5 bases spanning the gap. Germline CDR1 is SGHTA and CDR2 is FQGNSA. In nucleotides, the CDR3 is TGTGCCAGCAGCTTAAAAGTCTACGAGCAGTACTTC. It yields the protein CASSLKVYEQYF.

The chain carries TRBV30 and TRBJ2-1, with 9 bases that match TRBD2. Germline V gives CDR1 GTSNPN, CDR2 SVGIG (reference sequence). The V gene end was trimmed by 5 bases and the J gene end by 7 bases; junction bases not matched to a gene: 9. The CDR3 is 14 amino acids. The CDR3 here is CAWAGTSLKNEQFF. The CDR3 DNA is TGTGCCTGGGCCGGGACTAGCTTAAAAAATGAGCAGTTCTTC.

The chain recombines TRBV28 with TRBJ1-5, with TRBD1 identical over 8 bases. Germline V gene sequence: CDR1 MDHEN, CDR2 SYDVKM. The CDR3 contains 14 residues. The trim removed 5 bases at V and 5 bases at J, leaving 5 bases unmatched. CDR3 sequence: CASSGWTGYQPQHF. The CDR3 DNA follows: TGTGCCAGCAGTGGATGGACAGGGTATCAGCCCCAGCATTTT.

The chain links TRBV11-3 to TRBJ2-2; tentatively, D is TRBD2 (6 bases). The V end was cut by 1 base, the J end by 8 bases, with 17 bases between. The CDR3 has 16 amino acids. In germline, CDR1 is SGHNT, CDR2 YENEEA. The CDR3 here is CASSLAPFGGPGELFF. DNA of the CDR3: TGTGCCAGCAGCTTAGCCCCCTTTGGAGGGCCGGGGGAGCTGTTTTTT. The complete variable domain, with remaining parts taken from reference TRBV11-3 and TRBJ2-2, reads EAGVVQSPRYKIIEKKQPVAFWCNPISGHNTLYWYLQNLGQGPELLIRYENEEAVDDSQLPKDRFSAERLKGVDSTLKIQPAELGDSAVYLCASSLAPFGGPGELFFGEGSRLTVL.

Only one count was recorded for this clone. DNA of the CDR3: TGCGCCAGCAGCTTGGGGTTAGCGGGAACGCCGGCCACAGATACGCAGTATTTT. This translates into CASSLGLAGTPATDTQYF. This sequence joins TRBV5-1 and TRBJ2-3; 8 bases align to TRBD2. Germline lookup yields CDR1 SGHRS and CDR2 YFSETQ. Unmatched junction bases numbered 11, after V lost 0 bases and J lost 2 bases. The CDR3 runs to 18 residues.

The rearrangement links TRBV28 to TRBJ1-5; TRBD1 is a possible D gene (6 bases). CDR3 size: 14 residues. V lost 6 bases, J lost 6 bases, and 15 bases lay in between. CDR1 and CDR2 from the germline V gene are MDHEN and SYDVKM. The CDR3 DNA is TGTGCCAGCAGCCCGGACAGAGGTAGTCAGCCCCAGCATTTT. It yields the protein CASSPDRGSQPQHF. The full variable domain, in which reference TRBV28 and TRBJ1-5 provide the parts outside the CDR3, is DVKVTQSSRYLVKRTGEKVFLECVQDMDHENMFWYRQDPGLGLRLIYFSYDVKMKEKGDIPEGYSVSREKKERFSLILESASTNQTSMYLCASSPDRGSQPQHFGDGTRLSIL.

This clone was seen once. The rearrangement uses TRBV28 and TRBJ2-7, with no clear D. Trimming pared 5 bases from V and 12 bases from J, leaving 17 bases between. CDR3 size: 12 residues. Germline CDR1 and CDR2: MDHEN and SYDVKM. CDR3 in amino acids: CASSGSPAPLYF. The CDR3, as DNA: TGTGCCAGCAGTGGGTCCCCAGCCCCATTGTACTTC. Looking up the rest from reference TRBV28 and TRBJ2-7 gives the full variable domain: DVKVTQSSRYLVKRTGEKVFLECVQDMDHENMFWYRQDPGLGLRLIYFSYDVKMKEKGDIPEGYSVSREKKERFSLILESASTNQTSMYLCASSGSPAPLYFGPGTRLTVT.

On this clone itself: Other DNA sequences from this sample encode an identical CDR3 as well. This sequence joins TRBV7-2 and TRBJ2-3; D gene unclear. The CDR3 loop spans 13 amino acids. CDR1 and CDR2 from the germline V gene are SGHTA and FQGNSA. The V end lost 1 base, the J end lost 6 bases, and 8 bases lay between the germline ends. The CDR3 spells CASSLVLVDTQYF. The CDR3 nucleotides read TGTGCCAGCAGCTTAGTCCTCGTGGATACGCAGTATTTT.

The chain recombines TRBV5-6 with TRBJ1-3; D not resolved. The CDR3 extends over 18 amino acids. V shed 0 bases and J shed 0 bases, with 16 bases lying between them. The V gene's germline CDR1 is SGHDT and CDR2 YYEEEE. The CDR3 loop is CASSLGFRILPSGNTIYF. As DNA, the CDR3 is TGTGCCAGCAGCTTGGGGTTCAGAATCCTTCCCTCTGGAAACACCATATATTTT.

The rearrangement uses TRBV5-1 and TRBJ2-1; 7 bases fit TRBD2. The CDR3 has 14 amino acids. Germline CDR1 and CDR2: SGHRS and YFSETQ. V lost 1 base and J lost 4; bases outside the gene matches: 2. The CDR3 DNA is TGCGCCAGCAGCTTGCTGGGGGGGTACAATGAGCAGTTCTTC. Its translation: CASSLLGGYNEQFF.

The chain joins TRBV6-1 to TRBJ1-2, with no clear D. Looked up from germline, CDR1 is MNHNS and CDR2 is SASEGT. V lost 2 bases and J 4 bases, leaving 11 bases between the germline ends. The CDR3 consists of 14 residues. CDR3: CASSEFGPPYGYTF. In nucleotides, the CDR3 is TGTGCCAGCAGTGAATTCGGTCCTCCCTATGGCTACACCTTC.

This clone was seen just once. This chain connects TRBV5-6 to TRBJ1-1; TRBD1 agrees at 8 bases. J gave up 5 bases and V 4 bases, and 7 bases lay outside the gene matches. Germline V lookup: CDR1 SGHDT, CDR2 YYEEEE. CDR3 length equals 14 residues. The CDR3 loop is CASSRTGYGTEAFF. The CDR3 nucleotides are TGTGCCAGCAGCCGGACAGGGTATGGTACTGAAGCTTTCTTT. The full variable domain, in which reference TRBV5-6 and TRBJ1-1 provide the parts outside the CDR3, is DAGVTQSPTHLIKTRGQQVTLRCSPKSGHDTVSWYQQALGQGPQFIFQYYEEEERQRGNFPDRFSGHQFPNYSSELNVNALLLGDSALYLCASSRTGYGTEAFFGQGTRLTVV.

The chain uses TRBV18 and TRBJ2-1, with TRBD2 matching 11 bases. V was clipped by 2 bases and J by 2 bases; unmatched bases: 11. The CDR3 extends over 19 amino acids. CDR1 and CDR2 from the germline V gene are KGHSH and LQKENI. In nucleotides, the CDR3 is TGTGCCAGCTCACCAAACGGACTAGCGGGTTGGACACCCTACAATGAGCAGTTCTTC. Its protein product is CASSPNGLAGWTPYNEQFF.

The chain carries TRBV5-1 and TRBJ2-3; TRBD2 agrees at 10 bases. Losses at the gene ends were 4 bases for V and 6 bases for J; bases not matched to a gene: 8. The CDR3 is made up of 15 amino acids. Germline V gives CDR1 SGHRS, CDR2 YFSETQ. CDR3 protein: CASSPLAGEMDTQYF. Written as DNA, the CDR3 is TGCGCCAGCAGCCCTCTAGCGGGAGAGATGGATACGCAGTATTTT.